The 23 T cell receptor beta chains below come from one sample, sequenced in a study of blood T cells in healthy people across ages. PCR was performed a second time for roughly 7 to 11 cycles using a sample-barcoded 5' primer and a J-beta primer mix. TCRdb analysed the 5' RACE reads with MiXCR anew, one entry per CDR3 protein. The repertoire holds 780,000 or so distinct CDR3 sequences, more than 55% seen once, with about a quarter in the top ten. Sequencing used blood. The source of these receptors is a man aged 40-50 years in good health.

The chain recombines TRBV29-1 with TRBJ2-1, with 12 bases that match TRBD1. The V and J ends lost 7 bases and 5 bases, in that order; junction bases with no gene match: 3. The CDR3 runs to 13 residues. Germline loops: CDR1 SQVTM, CDR2 ANQGSEA. CDR3 residues: CSGGQGADNEQFF. CDR3 in DNA: TGCAGCGGGGGACAGGGGGCGGACAATGAGCAGTTCTTC.

The chain links TRBV29-1 to TRBJ1-1; 8 positions match TRBD1. J lost 0 bases, V lost 5 bases, and 8 bases had no gene match. This CDR3 has 15 amino acids. Germline CDR1 and CDR2: SQVTM and ANQGSEA. The CDR3 region is CSVRADRGMNTEAFF. Written as DNA, the CDR3 is TGCAGCGTTCGGGCTGACAGGGGAATGAACACTGAAGCTTTCTTT.

This clonotype came up a few times. V usage is TRBV7-9 and J usage is TRBJ2-7; D is possibly TRBD1 (5 bases). The CDR3 is 14 amino acids. V lost 5 bases to trimming and J lost 0 bases, with 11 bases between them. Germline CDR1 reads SEHNR; CDR2 reads FQNEAQ (reference sequence). DNA of the CDR3: TGTGCCAGCAGCCCGACAGTGAGCTCCTACGAGCAGTACTTC. It codes for CASSPTVSSYEQYF.

This chain links TRBV29-1 with TRBJ1-4; a possible D gene is TRBD1 (6 bases). V lost 3 bases, J lost 10 bases, and 18 bases lay in between. Germline lookup yields CDR1 SQVTM and CDR2 ANQGSEA. This CDR3 has 14 amino acids. The CDR3 loop reads CSVDERGGGGKLFF. The CDR3 DNA reads as TGCAGCGTTGACGAGAGGGGAGGAGGGGGAAAACTGTTTTTT.

The rearrangement joins TRBV4-1 to TRBJ1-6; D unclear. Looked up from germline, CDR1 is MGHRA and CDR2 is YSYEKL. There are 16 residues in the CDR3. V was clipped by 3 bases and J by 9 bases, with 18 bases between them. The CDR3 region has the DNA TGCGCCAGCAGCCACAAGATGTCGGGTACATTTTCACCCCTCCACTTT. Translation: CASSHKMSGTFSPLHF.

The table lists this clonotype with a few counts. The chain joins TRBV27 to TRBJ2-7; D is ambiguous. CDR1 and CDR2 (germline): MNHEY, SMNVEV (reference sequence). V lost 5 bases, J lost 7 bases, and 12 bases lay in between. This CDR3 is 12 amino acids long. CDR3 region: CASSIPGREQYF. CDR3 bases: TGTGCCAGCAGTATACCCGGACGTGAGCAGTACTTC.

The chain has TRBV6-5 and TRBJ2-5, with TRBD2 matching over 9 bases. The CDR3 spans 14 residues. Germline assignment: CDR1 MNHEY and CDR2 SVGAGI. Losses at the gene ends were 7 bases for V and 5 bases for J; bases not matched to a gene: 8. The CDR3 nucleotides read TGTGCCAGCACCGGGACTAGCAGGGGGGAGACCCAGTACTTC. Its protein product is CASTGTSRGETQYF.

This rearrangement joins TRBV6-4 to TRBJ2-3, with a possible D match to TRBD2 (6 bases). V shed 2 bases and J shed 4 bases, with 16 bases lying between them. The CDR3 covers 16 residues. Germline V gene data show CDR1 as MRHNA and CDR2 as SNTAGT. The CDR3 reads CASSDGPAGGADTQYF. CDR3 DNA: TGTGCCAGCAGTGACGGGCCAGCGGGTGGCGCAGATACGCAGTATTTT.

This chain joins TRBV4-2 and TRBJ2-1; D is perhaps TRBD2 (5 bases). Germline values: CDR1 LGHNA, CDR2 YNFKEQ. Deletions cut 0 bases from V and 7 bases from J, with 10 bases between. The CDR3 length is 14 residues. In DNA, the CDR3 is TGTGCCAGCAGCCAAGACCTGACGGGGAATGAGCAGTTCTTC. It codes for CASSQDLTGNEQFF.

The V call is TRBV24-1, the J call TRBJ2-2; D call uncertain. The CDR3 length is 19 residues. CDR1 KGHDR and CDR2 SFDVKD come from the germline V gene. V gave up 1 base and J gave up 0 bases, with 17 bases separating them. CDR3 sequence: CATSDFRSLVAANTGELFF. CDR3 nucleotides: TGTGCCACCAGTGATTTCAGGAGCCTAGTAGCCGCGAACACCGGGGAGCTGTTTTTT.

This clonotype was counted a few times. The gene calls are TRBV10-3 and TRBJ1-1; TRBD1 is a possible D gene (5 bases). V was cut by 0 bases and J by 10 bases, with 15 bases left in between. Germline CDR1 is ENHRY and CDR2 is SYGVKD. The CDR3 consists of 14 residues. CDR3 DNA sequence: TGTGCCATCAGTGAGTCGGGCAGCGGGGCCACAGCTTTCTTT. It is translated as CAISESGSGATAFF.

The chain combines TRBV6-2 or TRBV6-3 with TRBJ2-3, with D maybe TRBD2 (5 bases). Between the trimmed V and J ends, which lost 7 bases and 2 bases, there was a span of 16 bases. The germline gives CDR1 MNHEY, CDR2 SVGEGT. This CDR3 comprises 15 residues. CDR3 in amino acids: CASNRAEYSTDTQYF. The CDR3 DNA reads TGTGCCAGCAATCGAGCGGAGTACTCCACAGATACGCAGTATTTT.

The chain has TRBV18 and TRBJ1-2, with 11 bases identical to TRBD1. Germline CDR1 reads KGHSH; CDR2 reads LQKENI. The CDR3 has 15 residues. V lost 3 bases, J lost 7 bases, and 7 bases stayed unmatched. The CDR3 is CASSPLGTGGSGYTF. In DNA form, the CDR3 reads TGTGCCAGCTCACCTCTCGGGACAGGGGGATCTGGCTACACCTTC.

This clonotype was detected only a few times. The V gene is TRBV7-2, the J gene TRBJ2-3; TRBD1 agrees at 9 bases. Looked up from germline, CDR1 is SGHTA and CDR2 is FQGNSA. The ends lost 4 bases at V and 2 bases at J; junction bases unmatched: 4. The CDR3 length is 15 residues. In nucleotides, the CDR3 is TGTGCCAGCAGCTACAGGGGGCTCAACACAGATACGCAGTATTTT. Encoded protein: CASSYRGLNTDTQYF.

The V and J genes are TRBV5-1 and TRBJ2-1; D remains unclear. The CDR3 is made up of 14 amino acids. In germline, CDR1 is SGHRS, CDR2 YFSETQ. The V end lost 0 bases, the J end lost 5 bases, and 9 bases lay between the germline ends. The CDR3 DNA sequence: TGCGCCAGCAGCTTGGCAGAAGTCAACAATGAGCAGTTCTTC. This codes for CASSLAEVNNEQFF.

This clonotype turned up a few times. The V gene is TRBV6-2 or TRBV6-3, the J gene TRBJ2-5, with TRBD1 matching over 9 bases. V was clipped by 5 bases and J by 4 bases; unmatched bases: 5. CDR3 size: 14 residues. CDR1 is MNHEY, CDR2 SVGEGT, per germline. In DNA, the CDR3 is TGTGCCAGCAGTAGAACAGGGGGCTTAGAGACCCAGTACTTC. Translation gives CASSRTGGLETQYF.

This clonotype appeared a few times. The J gene is TRBJ2-5, the V gene TRBV20-1; the D call may be TRBD1 or TRBD2 (5 bases each). Per the germline V gene, CDR1 is DFQATT and CDR2 is SNEGSKA (reference sequence). V gave up 5 bases and J gave up 5 bases, with 18 bases separating them. The length of the CDR3 is 14 residues. The CDR3 reads CSAPRNGAWETQYF. In DNA, the CDR3 is TGCAGTGCTCCCCGGAACGGGGCCTGGGAGACCCAGTACTTC.

The V gene is TRBV7-2, the J gene TRBJ2-5; tentatively, D is TRBD2 (6 bases). V lost 1 base and J 2 bases, leaving 11 bases between the germline ends. The CDR3 is 15 amino acids. CDR1 is SGHTA, CDR2 FQGNSA, per germline. The CDR3 is CASSLVKGRQETQYF. CDR3 DNA sequence: TGTGCCAGCAGCTTAGTCAAGGGGAGGCAAGAGACCCAGTACTTC.

About this clonotype itself: Here the CDR3 omits its conserved ending phenylalanine or tryptophan, so a read error is the likely source. The chain combines TRBV28 with TRBJ2-1; D remains ambiguous. The V gene's germline CDR1 is MDHEN and CDR2 SYDVKM. V lost 4 bases and J lost 0, with 10 bases in between. CDR3 length: 15 residues. CDR3 in amino acids: CASSSFLSSYNEQFL. The DNA of the CDR3 is TGTGCCAGCAGTTCCTTCCTAAGCTCCTACAATGAGCAGTTCTTA.

V is TRBV5-1 and J is TRBJ2-1; no firm D call. CDR3 length: 12 amino acids. Trimming stripped 4 bases from V and 9 bases from J, with 11 bases between. CDR1 is SGHRS and CDR2 is YFSETQ in the germline V gene. In DNA, the CDR3 is TGCGCCAGCAGCCCCCTCGGCGGTGAGCAGTTCTTC. Its translation is CASSPLGGEQFF.

V and J are TRBV12-3 or TRBV12-4 and TRBJ2-5; D call uncertain. The CDR3 loop spans 13 amino acids. V shed 3 bases and J shed 2 bases, with 7 bases lying between them. The CDR3 loop reads CASSLTNQETQYF. The CDR3 DNA follows: TGTGCCAGCAGTTTGACAAATCAAGAGACCCAGTACTTC.

The chain uses TRBV7-2 and TRBJ2-3, with D unresolved. V was cut by 3 bases and J by 2 bases, with 3 bases left in between. Germline-derived CDR1 and CDR2 are SGHTA and FQGNSA. The CDR3 has 12 residues. CDR3 nucleotides: TGTGCCAGCAGCTTTCTCACAGATACGCAGTATTTT. The encoded protein is CASSFLTDTQYF.

This sequence joins TRBV10-3 and TRBJ2-5, with 7 bases matching TRBD1. V gave up 5 bases and J gave up 1 base; unmatched junction bases: 7. The CDR3 contains 15 residues. Germline CDR1 ENHRY, CDR2 SYGVKD. CDR3: CAISRTGTSQETQYF. CDR3 sequence (DNA): TGTGCCATCAGTAGGACAGGCACCAGCCAAGAGACCCAGTACTTC.